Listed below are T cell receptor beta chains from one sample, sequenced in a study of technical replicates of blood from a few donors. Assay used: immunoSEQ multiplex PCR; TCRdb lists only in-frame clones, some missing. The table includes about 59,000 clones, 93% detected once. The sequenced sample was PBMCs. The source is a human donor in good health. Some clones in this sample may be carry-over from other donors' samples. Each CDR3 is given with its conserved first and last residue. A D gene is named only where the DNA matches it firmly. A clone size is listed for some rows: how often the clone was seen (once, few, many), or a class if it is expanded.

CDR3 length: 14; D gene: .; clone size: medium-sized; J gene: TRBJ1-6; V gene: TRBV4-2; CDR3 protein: CASSQDVENSPLHF; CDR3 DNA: TGTGCCAGCAGCCAAGATGTGGAGAATTCACCCCTCCACTTT
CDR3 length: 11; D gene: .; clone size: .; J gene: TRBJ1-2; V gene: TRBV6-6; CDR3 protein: CASSPGYGYTF; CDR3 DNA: TGTGCCAGCAGTCCAGGCTATGGCTACACCTTC
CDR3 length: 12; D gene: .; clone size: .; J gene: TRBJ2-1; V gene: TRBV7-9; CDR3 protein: CASSLDAGEQFF; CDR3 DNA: TGTGCCAGCAGCTTAGATGCAGGAGAGCAGTTCTTC
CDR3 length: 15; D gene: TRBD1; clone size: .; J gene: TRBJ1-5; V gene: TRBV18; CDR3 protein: CASSGGTGSNQPQHF; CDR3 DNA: TGTGCCAGCTCGGGGGGGACAGGGAGCAATCAGCCCCAGCATTTT
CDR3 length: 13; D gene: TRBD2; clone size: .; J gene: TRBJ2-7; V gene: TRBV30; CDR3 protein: CAWRVAGVEEQYF; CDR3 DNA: TGTGCCTGGAGGGTAGCGGGAGTGGAAGAGCAGTACTTC
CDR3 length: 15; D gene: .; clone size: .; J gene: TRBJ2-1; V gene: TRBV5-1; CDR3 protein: CASNPSLYPYNEQFF; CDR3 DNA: TGCGCCAGCAATCCATCCCTCTACCCCTACAATGAGCAGTTCTTC
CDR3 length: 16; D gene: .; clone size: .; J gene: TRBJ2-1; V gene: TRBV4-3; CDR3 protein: CASSRSAAFSYNEQFF; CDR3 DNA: TGCGCCAGCAGCCGATCAGCGGCCTTCTCCTACAATGAGCAGTTCTTC
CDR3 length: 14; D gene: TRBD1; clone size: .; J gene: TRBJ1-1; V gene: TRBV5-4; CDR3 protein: CASSHGQGRAEAFF; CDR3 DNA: TGTGCCAGCAGCCACGGACAGGGGAGGGCTGAAGCTTTCTTT
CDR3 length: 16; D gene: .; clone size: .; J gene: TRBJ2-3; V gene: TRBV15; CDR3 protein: CATSRASGTWGNTQYF; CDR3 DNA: TGTGCCACCAGCAGAGCGTCCGGGACTTGGGGAAATACGCAGTATTTT
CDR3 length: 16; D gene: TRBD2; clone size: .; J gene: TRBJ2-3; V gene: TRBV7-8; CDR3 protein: CASRPSLATLTDTQYF; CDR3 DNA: TGTGCCAGCAGACCGTCACTAGCGACTCTCACAGATACGCAGTATTTT
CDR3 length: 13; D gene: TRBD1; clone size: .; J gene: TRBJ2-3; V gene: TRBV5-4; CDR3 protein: CASGDSLTDTQYF; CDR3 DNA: TGTGCCAGTGGGGACAGCCTCACAGATACGCAGTATTTT
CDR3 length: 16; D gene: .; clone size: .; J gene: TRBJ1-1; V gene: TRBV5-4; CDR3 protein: CASSLQGIKMNTEAFF; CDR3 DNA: TGTGCCAGCAGCTTACAGGGAATTAAAATGAACACTGAAGCTTTCTTT
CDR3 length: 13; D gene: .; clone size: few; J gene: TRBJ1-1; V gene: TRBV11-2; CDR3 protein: CASSLVLGAEAFF; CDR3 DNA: TGTGCCAGCAGCTTGGTGTTGGGCGCTGAAGCTTTCTTT
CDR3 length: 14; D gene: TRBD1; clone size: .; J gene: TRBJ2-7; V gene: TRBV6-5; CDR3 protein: CASSYGQGSNEQYF; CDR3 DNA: TGTGCCAGCAGTTATGGACAGGGGAGCAACGAGCAGTACTTC
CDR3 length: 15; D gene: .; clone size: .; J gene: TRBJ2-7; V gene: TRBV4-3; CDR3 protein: CASSQDTGDLYEQYF; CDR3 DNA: TGCGCCAGCAGCCAAGATACGGGAGACCTCTACGAGCAGTACTTC
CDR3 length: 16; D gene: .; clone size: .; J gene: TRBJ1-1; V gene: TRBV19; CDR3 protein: CASSIEPVGVRTEAFF; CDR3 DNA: TGTGCCAGTAGTATAGAACCGGTCGGGGTCAGGACTGAAGCTTTCTTT
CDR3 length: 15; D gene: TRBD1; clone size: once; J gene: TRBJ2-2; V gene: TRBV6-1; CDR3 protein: CATPPGQGNTGELFF; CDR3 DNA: TGTGCCACCCCCCCGGGACAGGGGAACACCGGGGAGCTGTTTTTT
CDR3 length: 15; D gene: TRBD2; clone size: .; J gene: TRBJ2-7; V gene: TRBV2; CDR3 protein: CRSTRYWRGGHEQYF; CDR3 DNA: TGTCGAAGCACCCGCTATTGGCGGGGGGGCCATGAGCAGTACTTC
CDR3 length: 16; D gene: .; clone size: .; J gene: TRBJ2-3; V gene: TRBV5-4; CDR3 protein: CASSKHPDSRADTQYF; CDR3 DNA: TGTGCCAGCAGCAAGCACCCGGACAGTAGGGCAGATACGCAGTATTTT
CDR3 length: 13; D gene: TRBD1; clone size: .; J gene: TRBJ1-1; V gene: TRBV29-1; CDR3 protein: CSPRDRVEAEAFF; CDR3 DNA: TGCAGCCCGCGGGACAGGGTGGAGGCTGAAGCTTTCTTT
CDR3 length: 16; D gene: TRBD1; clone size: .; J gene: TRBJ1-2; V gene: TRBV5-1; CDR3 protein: CASSLFPGQGAYGYTF; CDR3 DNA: TGCGCCAGCAGCTTGTTCCCCGGACAGGGGGCGTATGGCTACACCTTC
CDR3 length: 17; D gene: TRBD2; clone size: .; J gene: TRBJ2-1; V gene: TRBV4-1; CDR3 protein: CASSQEGLAGQRDEQFF; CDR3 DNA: TGCGCCAGCAGCCAAGAGGGACTAGCGGGACAGAGGGATGAGCAGTTCTTC
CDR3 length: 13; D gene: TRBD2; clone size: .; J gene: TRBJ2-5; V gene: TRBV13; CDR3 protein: CASSSSGQETQYF; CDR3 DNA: TGTGCCAGCAGCTCTAGCGGCCAAGAGACCCAGTACTTC
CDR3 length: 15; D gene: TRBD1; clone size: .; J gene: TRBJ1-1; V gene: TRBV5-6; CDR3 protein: CASSRQTGWDTEAFF; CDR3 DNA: TGTGCCAGCAGCCGACAGACAGGGTGGGACACTGAAGCTTTCTTT
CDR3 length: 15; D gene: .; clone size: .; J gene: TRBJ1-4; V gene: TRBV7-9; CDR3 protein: CASSSPGGFNEKLFF; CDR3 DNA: TGTGCCAGCAGCTCCCCCGGGGGTTTTAATGAAAAACTGTTTTTT
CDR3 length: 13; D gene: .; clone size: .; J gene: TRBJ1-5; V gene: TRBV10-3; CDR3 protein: CAISEGGTQPQHF; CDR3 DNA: TGTGCCATCAGTGAGGGGGGGACGCAGCCCCAGCATTTT
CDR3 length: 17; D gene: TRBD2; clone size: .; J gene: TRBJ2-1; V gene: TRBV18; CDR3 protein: CASSPSRGRANVDEQFF; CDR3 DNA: TGTGCCAGCTCACCATCGCGCGGGAGGGCCAATGTGGATGAGCAGTTCTTC
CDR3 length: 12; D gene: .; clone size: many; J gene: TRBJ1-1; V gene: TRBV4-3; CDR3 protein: CASSQEGRRAFF; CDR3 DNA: TGCGCCAGCAGCCAAGAAGGGAGGAGAGCTTTCTTT
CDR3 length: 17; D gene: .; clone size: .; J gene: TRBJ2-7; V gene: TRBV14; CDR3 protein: CASSLISWAAPTYEQYF; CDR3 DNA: TGTGCCAGCAGCCTTATCTCATGGGCCGCGCCCACCTACGAGCAGTACTTC
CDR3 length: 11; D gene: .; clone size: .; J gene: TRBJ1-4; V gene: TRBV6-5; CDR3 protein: CASSYSGVLFF; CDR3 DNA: TGTGCCAGCAGTTACTCAGGGGTACTGTTTTTT